The clone carrying this T cell receptor beta chain is a singleton in its sample. The data were taken from a study of shared clonotypes between healthy human individuals. The V gene's germline CDR1 is SNHLY and CDR2 FYNNEI. The CDR3 spans 14 residues. With V trimmed by 4 bases and J by 4 bases, 4 bases remained unmatched. For each subset, genomic DNA was distributed in equal portions over several immunoSEQ plates. PCR replicates performed on unsorted PBMC used approximately 300 ng DNA, 30,000 or so T cell genomes. The repertoire was sequenced with immunoSEQ multiplex PCR; TCRdb's copy has only in-frame clones and lacks some. The sample consists of roughly 490,000 clones, 79% of them appearing once.

The chain joins TRBV2 to TRBJ2-1, with 7 bases identical to TRBD2. The sample consisted of PBMCs. This clonotype was sampled from a woman in her thirties or forties in good health. Some clones in this sample may be carry-over from other donors' samples. This CDR3 reads CASSGGTKYNEQFF. In nucleotides, the CDR3 is TGTGCCAGCAGTGGAGGGACTAAGTACAATGAGCAGTTCTTC.